Listed below are T cell receptor beta chains from one sample, sequenced in a study of blood T cells in healthy people across ages. MiXCR, run by TCRdb on the 5' RACE reads, gives a single entry per CDR3 protein. The table lists hundreds of thousands of distinct CDR3 sequences, more than 35% of them singletons. Sequences were obtained from blood. The receptor source for this set is a man aged 80 or over in good health. Both conserved end residues are part of each CDR3. A D gene is named only where the DNA matches it firmly. Clone size is given for some rows only: seen once, a few or many times, or a class if the clone is expanded.

NA	TRBV29-1	NA	TRBJ1-4	14	TGCAGCGTCGCGTGGACAGCAACTAATGAAAAACTGTTTTTT	CSVAWTATNEKLFF
TRBD1	TRBV20-1	few	TRBJ2-7	16	TGCAGTGCTAGAGATGGCGGGACAGGGGCGTCCTACGAGCAGTACTTC	CSARDGGTGASYEQYF
NA	TRBV29-1	NA	TRBJ2-2	13	TGCAGCGTTAGAAGGTCGACGGCCGGGGAGCTGTTTTTT	CSVRRSTAGELFF
NA	TRBV15	NA	TRBJ1-4	19	TGTGCCACCAGCAGACCTCAAGGGGTAGTAATGCGTAATGGGGAAAAACTGTTTTTT	CATSRPQGVVMRNGEKLFF
TRBD2	TRBV5-1	NA	TRBJ2-2	14	TGCGCCAGCAGCTTGAGCGGGAGTACCGGGGGGCTGTTTTTT	CASSLSGSTGGLFF
TRBD1	TRBV7-6	NA	TRBJ2-7	18	TGTGCCAGCAGCGAAGGTGCTACCGGGACAGGGAACTTCTACGAGCAGTACTTC	CASSEGATGTGNFYEQYF
NA	TRBV12-3/TRBV12-4	NA	TRBJ2-7	13	TGTGCCAGCCGACGAGCGGACTCCTACGAGCAGTACTTC	CASRRADSYEQYF
NA	TRBV21-1	once	TRBJ1-5	14	TGTGCCAGGGGCCTAATAAGGGGGGATCAGCCCCAGCATTTT	CARGLIRGDQPQHF
NA	TRBV7-2	few	TRBJ1-5	16	TGTGCCAGCAGCCTGTCCCGTCTCACCTGGGGTCAGCCCCAGCATTTT	CASSLSRLTWGQPQHF
NA	TRBV7-9	NA	TRBJ2-7	15	TGTGCCAGCAGCCCCCCAGGGGGGTTTGCCTACGAGCAGTACTTC	CASSPPGGFAYEQYF
TRBD1	TRBV5-6	NA	TRBJ1-3	15	TGTGCCAGCAGCATGGACAGGGTTTACGGAAACACCATATATTTT	CASSMDRVYGNTIYF
TRBD2	TRBV20-1	NA	TRBJ2-7	14	TGCAGTGCTCTTCCACTAGCGGATAACAATGAGCAGTACTTC	CSALPLADNNEQYF
NA	TRBV5-1	few	TRBJ2-3	15	TGCGCCAGCAGCTTGCCCGGGGACGGATTAGATACGCAGTATTTT	CASSLPGDGLDTQYF
NA	TRBV7-8	NA	TRBJ2-3	15	TGTGCCAGCAGCCTCCCGGAGCGGCGCACAGATACGCAGTATTTT	CASSLPERRTDTQYF
TRBD2	TRBV4-3	NA	TRBJ2-7	14	TGCGCCAGCAGCCAACGAGCGGGAGCTTACGAGCAGTACTTC	CASSQRAGAYEQYF
TRBD1	TRBV20-1	few	TRBJ1-4	14	TGCAGTGCTAAACAGGGGTTAAGTAATGAAAAACTGTTTTTT	CSAKQGLSNEKLFF
NA	TRBV27	NA	TRBJ2-7	15	TGTGCCAGCAGTCCCAAGACTGTTAGCTCCTACGAGCAGTACTTC	CASSPKTVSSYEQYF
NA	TRBV4-2	NA	TRBJ2-6	19	TGTGCCAGCAGCCAAGGTTCAGGGGTCACCGCCTCTGGGGCCAACGTCCTGACTTTC	CASSQGSGVTASGANVLTF
NA	TRBV10-1	NA	TRBJ2-3	15	TGCGCCAGCAGTGAGCCGGGACTTGGCACAGATACGCAGTATTTT	CASSEPGLGTDTQYF
NA	TRBV11-2	few	TRBJ2-3	16	TGTGCCAGCAGCTTATTGGTAGCGACCCGCACAGATACGCAGTATTTT	CASSLLVATRTDTQYF
TRBD2	TRBV5-5	NA	TRBJ2-3	17	TGTGCCAGCGGCAAAGGACTAGCGGGGCCCGGCACAGATACGCAGTATTTT	CASGKGLAGPGTDTQYF
NA	TRBV11-1	NA	TRBJ2-2	15	TGTGCCAGCAGCTTAGCGGATCGGGGGACCGGGGAGCTGTTTTTT	CASSLADRGTGELFF
NA	TRBV5-1	few	TRBJ2-3	15	TGCGCCAGCAGCCAGAGAGTCGGCAACACAGATACGCAGTATTTT	CASSQRVGNTDTQYF
TRBD1	TRBV20-1	few	TRBJ2-1	13	TGCAGTGCTGTCCGGACAGGGGAGAATGAGCAGTTCTTC	CSAVRTGENEQFF
NA	TRBV6-5	NA	TRBJ2-6	15	TGTGCCAGCAGCCGCCTAAACTCTGGGGCCAACGTCCTGACTTTC	CASSRLNSGANVLTF